The clone carrying this TCR beta chain was seen a few times. No antigen is known for it. The entry originates in a study of T cell repertoires in cytomegalovirus infection. Study summary: Both a matching HLA type and CMV infection were indicated by public TCR beta signatures.

TCRdb fed the reads into MiXCR, producing one record per CDR3 protein. The repertoire holds just over 450,000 distinct CDR3 sequences, with 40% to 50% as singletons. The CDR3 has 13 amino acids. Germline V CDR1 and CDR2: MGHRA, YSYEKL. Trimming took off 0 bases at V and 3 bases at J, with 6 bases between the two ends. The chain is built from TRBV4-1 and TRBJ2-7; D ambiguous. The TCR comes from a human donor in good health (CMV status not recorded). Some clones in this sample may be carry-over from other donors' samples. Sample: cultured PBMCs, taken from culture after CMV antigen stimulation. The CDR3 DNA follows: TGCGCCAGCAGCCAAGAAGTACGCTACGAGCAGTACTTC. Translated: CASSQEVRYEQYF.